The 4 T cell receptor beta chains below all came from one sample that was sequenced in a study of monozygotic twins with inflammatory bowel disease (dated by TCRdb to about 2019). The library was obtained by 5' RACE. The listed sequencing device is Illumina HiSeq 2500. Each CDR3 protein sequence appears as one entry after TCRdb reprocessed the reads, and no DNA is included. Per the sample table, the count is about 440,000 distinct CDR3 sequences. The ten largest make up 2% to 2.5% of the sample. Material for sequencing was blood. The receptor set was obtained from a human donor with ulcerative colitis or Crohn's disease, or a healthy co-twin of an affected twin (not recorded which).

The V gene is TRBV10-3, the J gene TRBJ2-1; TCRdb's assignment of TRBD1 cannot be checked, as there is no DNA. The CDR3 has 15 amino acids. CDR1 is ENHRY and CDR2 is SYGVKD in the germline V gene. This chain's CDR3 is CAIKRGPDRDNEQFF.

This chain joins TRBV12-3 or TRBV12-4 and TRBJ2-1; the D call of TRBD1 rests on TCRdb alone, since no DNA is present to check it. This CDR3 region has 19 residues. The CDR3: CASSYLPGQGRKSDDEQFF.

The chain carries TRBV14 and TRBJ2-7; TCRdb names TRBD1, which stays unverified in the absence of DNA. This CDR3 contains 12 residues. CDR1 and CDR2 from the germline V gene are SGHDN and FVKESK. The CDR3 spells CASSHLGDEQYF.

This chain links TRBV19 with TRBJ2-7; TCRdb proposes TRBD1, but this gene call is untestable without DNA. Germline V gene data show CDR1 as LNHDA and CDR2 as SQIVND (reference sequence). This CDR3 comprises 13 residues. CDR3 sequence: CASSIGQLREQYF.